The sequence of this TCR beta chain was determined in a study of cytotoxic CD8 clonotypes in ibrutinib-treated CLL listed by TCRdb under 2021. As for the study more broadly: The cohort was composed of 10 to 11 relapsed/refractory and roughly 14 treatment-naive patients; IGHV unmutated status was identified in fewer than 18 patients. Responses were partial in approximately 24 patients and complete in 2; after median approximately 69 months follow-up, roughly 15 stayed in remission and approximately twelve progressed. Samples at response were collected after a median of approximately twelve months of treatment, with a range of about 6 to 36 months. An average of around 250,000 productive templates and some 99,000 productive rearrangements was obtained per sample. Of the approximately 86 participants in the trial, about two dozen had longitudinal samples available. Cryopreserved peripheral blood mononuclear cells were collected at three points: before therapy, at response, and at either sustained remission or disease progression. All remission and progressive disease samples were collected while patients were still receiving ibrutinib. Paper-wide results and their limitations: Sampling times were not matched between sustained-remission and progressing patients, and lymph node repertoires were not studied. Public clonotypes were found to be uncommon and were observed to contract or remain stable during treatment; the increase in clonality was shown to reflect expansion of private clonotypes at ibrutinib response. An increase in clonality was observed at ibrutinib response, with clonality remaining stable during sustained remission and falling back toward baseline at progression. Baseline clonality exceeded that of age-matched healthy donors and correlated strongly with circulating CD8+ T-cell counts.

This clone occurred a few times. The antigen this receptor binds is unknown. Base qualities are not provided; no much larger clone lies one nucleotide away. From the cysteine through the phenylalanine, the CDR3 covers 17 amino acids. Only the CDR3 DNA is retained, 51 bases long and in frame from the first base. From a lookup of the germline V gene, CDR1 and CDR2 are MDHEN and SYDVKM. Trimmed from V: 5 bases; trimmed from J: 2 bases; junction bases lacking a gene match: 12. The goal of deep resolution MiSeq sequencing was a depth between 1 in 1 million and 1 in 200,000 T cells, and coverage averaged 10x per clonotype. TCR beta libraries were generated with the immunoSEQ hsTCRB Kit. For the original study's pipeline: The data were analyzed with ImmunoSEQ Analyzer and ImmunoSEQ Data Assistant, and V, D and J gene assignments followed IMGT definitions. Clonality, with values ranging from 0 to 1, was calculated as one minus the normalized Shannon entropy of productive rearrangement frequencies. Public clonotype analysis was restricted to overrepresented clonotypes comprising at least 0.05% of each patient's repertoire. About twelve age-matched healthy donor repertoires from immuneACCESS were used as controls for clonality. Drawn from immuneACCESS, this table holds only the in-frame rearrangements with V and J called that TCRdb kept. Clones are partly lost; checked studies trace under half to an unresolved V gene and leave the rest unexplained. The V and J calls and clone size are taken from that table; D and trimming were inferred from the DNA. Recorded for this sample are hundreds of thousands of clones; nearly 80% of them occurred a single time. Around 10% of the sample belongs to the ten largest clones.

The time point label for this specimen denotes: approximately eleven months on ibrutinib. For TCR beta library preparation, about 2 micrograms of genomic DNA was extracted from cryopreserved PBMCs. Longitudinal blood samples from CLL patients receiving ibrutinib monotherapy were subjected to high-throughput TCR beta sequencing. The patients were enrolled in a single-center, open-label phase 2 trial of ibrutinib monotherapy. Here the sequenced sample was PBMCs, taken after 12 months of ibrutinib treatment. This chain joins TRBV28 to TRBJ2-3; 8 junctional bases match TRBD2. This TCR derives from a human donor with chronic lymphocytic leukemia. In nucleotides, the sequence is TGTGCCAGCAGTCTTCCCTCCACTAGCGGAATCACAGATACGCAGTATTTT. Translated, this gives CASSLPSTSGITDTQYF.